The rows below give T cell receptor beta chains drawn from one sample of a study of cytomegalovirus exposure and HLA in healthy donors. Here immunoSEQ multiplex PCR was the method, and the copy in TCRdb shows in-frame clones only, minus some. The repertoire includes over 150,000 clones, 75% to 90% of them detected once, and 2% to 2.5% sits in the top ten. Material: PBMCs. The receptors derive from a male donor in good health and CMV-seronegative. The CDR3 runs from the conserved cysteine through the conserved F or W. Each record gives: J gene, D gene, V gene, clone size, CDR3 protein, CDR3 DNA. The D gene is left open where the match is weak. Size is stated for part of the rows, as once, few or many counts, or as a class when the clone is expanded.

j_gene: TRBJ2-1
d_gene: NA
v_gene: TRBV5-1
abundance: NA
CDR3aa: CASSLGANNEQFF
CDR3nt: TGCGCCAGCAGCTTGGGTGCGAACAATGAGCAGTTCTTC

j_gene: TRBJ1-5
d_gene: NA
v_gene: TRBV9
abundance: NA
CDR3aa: CASSVDGNLNQPQHF
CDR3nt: TGTGCCAGCAGCGTAGACGGGAACCTTAATCAGCCCCAGCATTTT

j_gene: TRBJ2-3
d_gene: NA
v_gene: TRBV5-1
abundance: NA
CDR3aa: CASSLRTSGPSDTQYF
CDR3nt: TGCGCCAGCAGCTTGAGAACGAGCGGTCCCTCGGATACGCAGTATTTT

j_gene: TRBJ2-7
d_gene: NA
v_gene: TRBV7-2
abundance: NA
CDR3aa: CASSLGPGDDSYEQYF
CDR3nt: TGTGCCAGCAGCTTAGGTCCCGGAGATGACTCCTACGAGCAGTACTTC

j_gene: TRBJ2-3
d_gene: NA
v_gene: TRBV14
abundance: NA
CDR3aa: CASSQGSLVTQYF
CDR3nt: TGTGCCAGCAGCCAAGGCAGTCTTGTGACGCAGTATTTT

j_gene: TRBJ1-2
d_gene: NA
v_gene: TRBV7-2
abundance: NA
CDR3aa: CASSLGGPGYTF
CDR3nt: TGTGCCAGCAGCTTAGGTGGGCCTGGCTACACCTTC

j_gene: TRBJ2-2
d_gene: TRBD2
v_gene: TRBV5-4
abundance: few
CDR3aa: CASRPGTSGGAVHGELFF
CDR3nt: TGTGCCAGCAGACCTGGGACTAGCGGGGGGGCCGTGCACGGGGAGCTGTTTTTT

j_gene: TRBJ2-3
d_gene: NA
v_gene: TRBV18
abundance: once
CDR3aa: CASSPPGKYTDTQYF
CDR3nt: TGTGCCAGCTCACCACCGGGCAAATACACAGATACGCAGTATTTT

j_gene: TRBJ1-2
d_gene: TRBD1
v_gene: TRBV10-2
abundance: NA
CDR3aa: CATSPRGQGDGYTF
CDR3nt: TGCGCCACCTCCCCAAGGGGACAGGGGGATGGCTACACCTTC

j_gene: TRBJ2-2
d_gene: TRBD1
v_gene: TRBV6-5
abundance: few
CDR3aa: CASSYWDRGAGELFF
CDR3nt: TGTGCCAGCAGTTACTGGGACAGGGGGGCCGGGGAGCTGTTTTTT

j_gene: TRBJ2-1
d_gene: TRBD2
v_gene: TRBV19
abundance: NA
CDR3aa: CASSLHTSGGYNEQFF
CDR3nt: TGTGCCAGTAGTCTCCATACTAGCGGGGGCTACAATGAGCAGTTCTTC

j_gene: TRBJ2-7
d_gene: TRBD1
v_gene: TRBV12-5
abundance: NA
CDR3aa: CASGLEQGSYEQYF
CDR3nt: TGTGCTAGTGGTTTGGAACAGGGGTCCTACGAGCAGTACTTC

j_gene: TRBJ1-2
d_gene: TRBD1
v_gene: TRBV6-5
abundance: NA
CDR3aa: CASSYLRDRGRGYTF
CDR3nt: TGTGCCAGCAGTTACCTCCGGGACAGGGGAAGAGGCTACACCTTC

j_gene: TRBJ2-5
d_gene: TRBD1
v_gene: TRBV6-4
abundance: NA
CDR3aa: CASSEVAGQGGRETQYF
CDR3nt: TGTGCCAGCAGTGAGGTCGCGGGACAGGGAGGGAGAGAGACCCAGTACTTC

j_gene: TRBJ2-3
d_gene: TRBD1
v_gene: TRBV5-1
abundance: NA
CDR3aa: CASSLMDRVVDTQYF
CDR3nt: TGCGCCAGCAGCTTGATGGACAGGGTCGTAGATACGCAGTATTTT

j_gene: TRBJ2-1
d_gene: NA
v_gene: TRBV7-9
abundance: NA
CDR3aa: CSSSLGPGLEQFF
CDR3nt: TGTTCCAGCAGCTTAGGGCCAGGGCTAGAGCAGTTCTTC

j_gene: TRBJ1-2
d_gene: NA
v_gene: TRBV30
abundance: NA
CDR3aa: CACPRGQAETMDYTF
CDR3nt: TGTGCCTGTCCCCGGGGACAAGCCGAAACTATGGACTACACCTTC

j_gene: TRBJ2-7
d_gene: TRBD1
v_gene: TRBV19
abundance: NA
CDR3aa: CASRGQVSYEQYF
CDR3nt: TGTGCCAGCCGGGGACAGGTTTCCTACGAGCAGTACTTC

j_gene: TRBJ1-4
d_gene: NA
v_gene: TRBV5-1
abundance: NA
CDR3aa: CASSWGGHNEKLFF
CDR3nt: TGCGCCAGCAGCTGGGGGGGCCATAATGAAAAACTGTTTTTT

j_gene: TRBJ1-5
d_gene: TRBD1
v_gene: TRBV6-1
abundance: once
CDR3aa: CASSRLGQGDQPQHF
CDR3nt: TGTGCCAGCAGTCGTTTGGGACAGGGGGATCAGCCCCAGCATTTT

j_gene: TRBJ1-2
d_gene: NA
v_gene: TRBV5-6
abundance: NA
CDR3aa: CASSFNMGNPIGGYTF
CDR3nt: TGTGCCAGCAGCTTTAACATGGGCAATCCGATCGGTGGCTACACCTTC

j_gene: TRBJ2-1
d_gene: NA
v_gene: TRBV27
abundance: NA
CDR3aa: CASTPLAGSYNEQFF
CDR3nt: TGTGCCAGCACGCCTTTGGCGGGATCCTACAATGAGCAGTTCTTC

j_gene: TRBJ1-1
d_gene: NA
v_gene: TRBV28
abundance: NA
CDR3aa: CASSPPPGTEAFF
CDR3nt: TGTGCCAGCAGTCCGCCCCCCGGCACTGAAGCTTTCTTT

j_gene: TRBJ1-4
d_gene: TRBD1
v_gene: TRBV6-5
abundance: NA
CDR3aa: CASSLKGARVLFF
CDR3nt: TGTGCCAGCAGTTTAAAGGGGGCCCGGGTACTGTTTTTT

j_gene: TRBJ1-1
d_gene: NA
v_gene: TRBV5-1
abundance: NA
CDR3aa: CASSSVIQGTEAFF
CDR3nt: TGCGCCAGCAGCTCCGTGATACAGGGAACTGAAGCTTTCTTT

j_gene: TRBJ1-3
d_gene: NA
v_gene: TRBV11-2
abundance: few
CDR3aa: CASSLVGNTIYF
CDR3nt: TGTGCCAGCAGCTTAGTAGGAAACACCATATATTTT

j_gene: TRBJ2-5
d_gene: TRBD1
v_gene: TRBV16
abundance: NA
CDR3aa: CASSQGSPAGTGGRETQYF
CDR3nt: TGTGCCAGCAGCCAAGGTTCCCCAGCCGGGACAGGGGGCCGTGAGACCCAGTACTTC

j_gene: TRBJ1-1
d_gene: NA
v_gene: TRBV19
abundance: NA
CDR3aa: CASSLTTAGTEAFF
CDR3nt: TGTGCCAGTAGTTTGACAACGGCGGGTACTGAAGCTTTCTTT

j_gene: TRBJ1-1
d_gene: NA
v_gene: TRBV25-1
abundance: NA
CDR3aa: CASSEYGGAEAFF
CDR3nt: TGTGCCAGCAGTGAATATGGGGGGGCTGAAGCTTTCTTT

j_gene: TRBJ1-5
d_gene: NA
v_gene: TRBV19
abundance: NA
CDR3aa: CASSGPGGRVIQPQHF
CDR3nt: TGTGCCAGTAGTGGGCCGGGGGGCAGGGTGATTCAGCCCCAGCATTTT

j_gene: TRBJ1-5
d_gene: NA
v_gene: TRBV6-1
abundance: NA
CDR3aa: CASSEWLNQPQHF
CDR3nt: TGTGCCAGCAGTGAGTGGCTCAATCAGCCCCAGCATTTT

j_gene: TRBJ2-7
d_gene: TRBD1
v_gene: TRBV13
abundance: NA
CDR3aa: CASSRNMGQFYEQYF
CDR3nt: TGTGCCAGCAGTCGAAATATGGGACAGTTTTACGAGCAGTACTTC

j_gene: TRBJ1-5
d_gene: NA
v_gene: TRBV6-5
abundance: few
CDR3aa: CASKPTGGNQPQHF
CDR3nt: TGTGCCAGCAAGCCGACGGGGGGGAATCAGCCCCAGCATTTT

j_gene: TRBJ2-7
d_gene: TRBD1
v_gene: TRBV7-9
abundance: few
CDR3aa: CASSLVVTGGSYEQYF
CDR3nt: TGTGCCAGCAGCTTAGTTGTGACAGGGGGCTCCTACGAGCAGTACTTC

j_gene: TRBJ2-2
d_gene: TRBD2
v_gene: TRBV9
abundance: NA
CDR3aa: CASSVDGGARTGELFF
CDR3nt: TGTGCCAGCAGCGTAGACGGGGGGGCCCGGACCGGGGAGCTGTTTTTT

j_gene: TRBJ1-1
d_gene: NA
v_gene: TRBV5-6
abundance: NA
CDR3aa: CASSETIMNTEAFF
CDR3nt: TGTGCCAGCAGCGAGACTATCATGAACACTGAAGCTTTCTTT

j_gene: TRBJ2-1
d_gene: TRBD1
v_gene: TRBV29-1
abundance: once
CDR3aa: CSAWDRWDNEQFF
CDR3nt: TGCAGCGCCTGGGACAGGTGGGACAATGAGCAGTTCTTC

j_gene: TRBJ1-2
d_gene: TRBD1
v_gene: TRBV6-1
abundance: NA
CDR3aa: CASSESGGQSHGYTF
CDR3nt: TGTGCCAGCAGTGAATCAGGGGGGCAGTCTCATGGCTACACCTTC

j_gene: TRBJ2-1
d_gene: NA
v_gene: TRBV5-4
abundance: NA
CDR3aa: CASQLSGREQFF
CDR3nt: TGTGCCAGCCAGCTTTCAGGGCGTGAGCAGTTCTTC

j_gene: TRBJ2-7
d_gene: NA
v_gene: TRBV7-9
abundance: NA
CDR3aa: CASSLVSGYVYEQYF
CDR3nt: TGTGCCAGCAGCTTGGTGTCAGGGTACGTCTACGAGCAGTACTTC

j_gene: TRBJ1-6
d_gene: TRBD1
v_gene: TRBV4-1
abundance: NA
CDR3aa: CASSQDRGPGQSYNSPLHF
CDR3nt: TGCGCCAGCAGCCAAGATAGGGGGCCTGGACAGTCGTATAATTCACCCCTCCACTTT

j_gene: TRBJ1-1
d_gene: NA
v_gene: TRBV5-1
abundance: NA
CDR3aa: CASSLEGNTEAFF
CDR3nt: TGCGCCAGCAGCTTAGAGGGAAACACTGAAGCTTTCTTT

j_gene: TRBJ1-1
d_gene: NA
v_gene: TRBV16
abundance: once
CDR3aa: CASSHSNGGGRTEAFF
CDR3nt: TGTGCCAGCAGCCACTCCAATGGCGGTGGGAGGACTGAAGCTTTCTTT

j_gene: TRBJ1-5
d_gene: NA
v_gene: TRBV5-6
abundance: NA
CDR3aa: CASSNLQGDRPQHF
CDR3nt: TGTGCCAGCAGCAATTTACAGGGAGATCGGCCCCAGCATTTT

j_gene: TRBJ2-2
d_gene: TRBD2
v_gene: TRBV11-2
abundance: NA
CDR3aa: CASSSLAGGNTGELFF
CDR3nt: TGTGCCAGCAGCTCCCTAGCGGGGGGTAACACCGGGGAGCTGTTTTTT

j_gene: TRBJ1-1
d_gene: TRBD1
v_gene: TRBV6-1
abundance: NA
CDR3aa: CASRRRDRGTEAFF
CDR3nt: TGTGCCAGCAGGAGAAGGGACAGAGGGACTGAAGCTTTCTTT

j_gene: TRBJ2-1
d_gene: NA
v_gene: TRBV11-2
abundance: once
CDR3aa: CASSVRLVVNGDEQFF
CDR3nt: TGTGCCAGCAGCGTAAGACTAGTCGTCAATGGTGATGAGCAGTTCTTC

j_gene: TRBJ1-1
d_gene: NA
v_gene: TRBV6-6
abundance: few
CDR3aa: CASSYGADNTEAFF
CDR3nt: TGTGCCAGCAGTTACGGGGCAGACAACACTGAAGCTTTCTTT

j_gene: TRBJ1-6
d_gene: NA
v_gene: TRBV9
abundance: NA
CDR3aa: CASSVGGIGSPLHF
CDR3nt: TGTGCCAGCAGCGTCGGGGGGATCGGTTCACCCCTCCACTTT

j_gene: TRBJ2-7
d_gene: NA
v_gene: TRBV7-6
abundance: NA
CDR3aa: CASSQRQDGTYGQYF
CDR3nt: TGTGCCAGCAGTCAGAGACAGGACGGAACTTACGGGCAGTACTTC

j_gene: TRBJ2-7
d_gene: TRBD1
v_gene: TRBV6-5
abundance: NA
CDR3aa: CASSYSNPGQGYEQYF
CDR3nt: TGTGCCAGCAGTTACTCGAACCCGGGACAGGGCTACGAGCAGTACTTC

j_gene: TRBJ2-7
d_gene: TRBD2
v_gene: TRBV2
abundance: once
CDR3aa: CAITTSGDTYEQYF
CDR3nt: TGTGCCATTACGACTAGCGGGGACACCTACGAGCAGTACTTC

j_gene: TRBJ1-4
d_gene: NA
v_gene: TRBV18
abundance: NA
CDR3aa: CASSPPGSPTNEKLFF
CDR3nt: TGTGCCAGCTCACCACCCGGGTCGCCAACTAATGAAAAACTGTTTTTT

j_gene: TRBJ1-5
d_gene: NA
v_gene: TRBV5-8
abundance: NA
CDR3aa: CASSRTGKGNQPQHF
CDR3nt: TGTGCCAGCAGCCGGACGGGGAAGGGAAATCAGCCCCAGCATTTT

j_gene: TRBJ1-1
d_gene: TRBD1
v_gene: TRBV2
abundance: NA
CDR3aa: CASSEVQGTNTEAFF
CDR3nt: TGTGCCAGCAGTGAAGTACAGGGGACGAACACTGAAGCTTTCTTT

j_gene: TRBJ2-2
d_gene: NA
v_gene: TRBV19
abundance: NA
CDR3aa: CASTGTRTGELFF
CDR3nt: TGTGCCAGTACCGGGACTCGCACCGGGGAGCTGTTTTTT

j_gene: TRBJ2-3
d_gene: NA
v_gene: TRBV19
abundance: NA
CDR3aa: CASSIRVPADTQYF
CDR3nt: TGTGCCAGTAGTATCAGGGTACCAGCAGATACGCAGTATTTT

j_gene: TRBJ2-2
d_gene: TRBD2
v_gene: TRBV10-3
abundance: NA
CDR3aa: CAISEYSGGQHTGELFF
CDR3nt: TGTGCCATCAGTGAGTACAGCGGGGGGCAGCACACCGGGGAGCTGTTTTTT

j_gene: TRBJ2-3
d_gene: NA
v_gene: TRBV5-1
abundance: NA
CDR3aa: CASSLDGQMTTDTQYF
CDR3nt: TGCGCCAGCAGCTTGGATGGGCAGATGACCACAGATACGCAGTATTTT